The clone carrying this TCR beta chain was recorded only once. Its antigen is not known. The sample comes from a study of cytomegalovirus exposure and HLA in healthy donors. Vbeta (60) and Jbeta (13) primers were used in the PCR. The repertoire was sequenced with immunoSEQ multiplex PCR; TCRdb's copy has only in-frame clones and lacks some. The table has about 110,000 clones, approximately 80% seen once. The CDR3 loop spans 15 amino acids. V lost 2 bases to trimming and J lost 1 base; unmatched junction nucleotides: 4. CDR1 and CDR2 from the germline V gene are SGDLS and YYNGEE. Study-wide results and caveats: When presence/absence was analysed, sequencing depth was taken to be roughly uniform across donors.

The sequenced sample consisted of PBMCs. This clonotype was sampled from a man in his thirties or forties in good health and CMV-seropositive. The rearrangement uses TRBV9 and TRBJ1-1, with 8 nucleotides matching TRBD1. The chain's CDR3 is CASSVDRVGNTEAFF. The CDR3 DNA reads as TGTGCCAGCAGCGTGGACAGGGTGGGGAACACTGAAGCTTTCTTT. The full variable domain, rest sourced from reference TRBV9 and TRBJ1-1, is DSGVTQTPKHLITATGQRVTLRCSPRSGDLSVYWYQQSLDQGLQFLIQYYNGEERAKGNILERFSAQQFPDLHSELNLSSLELGDSALYFCASSVDRVGNTEAFFGQGTRLTVV.